This T cell receptor (beta chain) was captured by sequencing in a study of breast tumors, draining lymph nodes, adjacent tissues. As to this clonotype: Its antigen is undetermined.

Between the trimmed V and J ends, which lost 7 bases and 0 bases, there was a span of 13 bases. This CDR3 has 15 amino acids. Germline V gene data show CDR1 as LNHDA and CDR2 as SQIVND (reference sequence). The study's findings and limits: Compared with basal-like, luminal-like tumors shared significantly more repertoire with nontumor tissue.

MiXCR, applied by TCRdb to the multiplex PCR reads, yields one record per CDR3 protein. The sample gives around 140,000 distinct CDR3 sequences, more than 20% of which show up once; about 2.4% is in the top ten. Axillary draining lymph nodes of breast cancer patients supplied the node samples. The material sequenced was axillary lymph node tissue. This clonotype was obtained from a female donor with breast cancer. Some clones in this sample may be carry-over from other donors' samples. The rearrangement links TRBV19 to TRBJ2-1; tentative D call: TRBD2 (6 bases). CDR3 residues: CASKRDWSSYNEQFF. DNA for the CDR3: TGTGCCAGTAAAAGGGACTGGAGCTCCTACAATGAGCAGTTCTTC. The entire variable domain, with the rest obtained from reference TRBV19 and TRBJ2-1, is as follows: DGGITQSPKYLFRKEGQNVTLSCEQNLNHDAMYWYRQDPGQGLRLIYYSQIVNDFQKGDIAEGYSVSREKKESFPLTVTSAQKNPTAFYLCASKRDWSSYNEQFFGPGTRLTVL.